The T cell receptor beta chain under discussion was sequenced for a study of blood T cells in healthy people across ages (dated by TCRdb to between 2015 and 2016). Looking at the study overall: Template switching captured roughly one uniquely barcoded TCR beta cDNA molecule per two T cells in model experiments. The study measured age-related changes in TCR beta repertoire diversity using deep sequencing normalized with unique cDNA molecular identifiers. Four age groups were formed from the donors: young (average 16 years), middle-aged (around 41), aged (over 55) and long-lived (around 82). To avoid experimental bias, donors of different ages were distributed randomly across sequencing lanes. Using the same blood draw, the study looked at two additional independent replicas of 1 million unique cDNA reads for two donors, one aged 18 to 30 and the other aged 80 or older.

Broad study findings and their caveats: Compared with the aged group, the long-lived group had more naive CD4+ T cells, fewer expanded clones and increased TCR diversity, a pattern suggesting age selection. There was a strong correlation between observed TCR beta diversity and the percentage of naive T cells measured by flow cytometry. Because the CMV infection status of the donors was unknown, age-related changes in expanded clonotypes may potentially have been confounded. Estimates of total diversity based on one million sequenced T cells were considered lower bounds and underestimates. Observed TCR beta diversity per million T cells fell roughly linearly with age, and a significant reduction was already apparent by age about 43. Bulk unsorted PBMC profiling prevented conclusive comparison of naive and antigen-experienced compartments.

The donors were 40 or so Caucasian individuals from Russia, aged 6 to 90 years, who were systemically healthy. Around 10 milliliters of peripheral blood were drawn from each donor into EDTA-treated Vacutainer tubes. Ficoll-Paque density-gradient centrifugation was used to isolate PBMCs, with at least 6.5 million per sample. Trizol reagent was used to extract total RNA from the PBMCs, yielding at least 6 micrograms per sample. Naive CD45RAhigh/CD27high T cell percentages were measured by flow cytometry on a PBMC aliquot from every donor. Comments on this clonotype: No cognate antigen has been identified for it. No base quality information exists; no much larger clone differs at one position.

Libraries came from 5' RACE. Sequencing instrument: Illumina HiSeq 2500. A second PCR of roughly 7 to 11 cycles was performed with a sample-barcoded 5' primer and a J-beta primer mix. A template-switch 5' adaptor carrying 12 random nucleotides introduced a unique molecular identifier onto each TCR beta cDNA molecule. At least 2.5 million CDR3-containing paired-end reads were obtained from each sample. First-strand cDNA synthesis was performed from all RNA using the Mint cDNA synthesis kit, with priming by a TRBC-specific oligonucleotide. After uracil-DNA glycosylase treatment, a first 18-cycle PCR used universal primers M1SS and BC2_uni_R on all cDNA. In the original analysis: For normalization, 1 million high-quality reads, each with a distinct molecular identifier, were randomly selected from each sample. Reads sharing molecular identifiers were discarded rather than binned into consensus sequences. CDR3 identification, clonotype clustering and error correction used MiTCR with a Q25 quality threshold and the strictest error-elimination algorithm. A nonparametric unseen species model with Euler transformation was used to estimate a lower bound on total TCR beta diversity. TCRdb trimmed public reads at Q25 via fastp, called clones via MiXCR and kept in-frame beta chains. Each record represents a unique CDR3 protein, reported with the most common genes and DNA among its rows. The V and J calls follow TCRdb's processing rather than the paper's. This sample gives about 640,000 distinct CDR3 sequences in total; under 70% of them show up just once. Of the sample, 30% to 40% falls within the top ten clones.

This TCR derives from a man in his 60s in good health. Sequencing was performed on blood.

The CDR3 sequence is CSAEDNKETQYF. The sequence in DNA is TGCAGTGCTGAGGACAACAAAGAGACCCAGTACTTC. The chain uses TRBV20-1 and TRBJ2-5, and the D gene may be TRBD1, 5 bases matching. The germline V gene (reference sequence) sets CDR1 to DFQATT and CDR2 to SNEGSKA. From the cysteine through the phenylalanine, the CDR3 covers 12 amino acids. The read is trimmed to its CDR3 DNA, 36 bases read in frame from base 1. V sheds 5 bases and J sheds 3 bases, leaving 10 bases between their ends.